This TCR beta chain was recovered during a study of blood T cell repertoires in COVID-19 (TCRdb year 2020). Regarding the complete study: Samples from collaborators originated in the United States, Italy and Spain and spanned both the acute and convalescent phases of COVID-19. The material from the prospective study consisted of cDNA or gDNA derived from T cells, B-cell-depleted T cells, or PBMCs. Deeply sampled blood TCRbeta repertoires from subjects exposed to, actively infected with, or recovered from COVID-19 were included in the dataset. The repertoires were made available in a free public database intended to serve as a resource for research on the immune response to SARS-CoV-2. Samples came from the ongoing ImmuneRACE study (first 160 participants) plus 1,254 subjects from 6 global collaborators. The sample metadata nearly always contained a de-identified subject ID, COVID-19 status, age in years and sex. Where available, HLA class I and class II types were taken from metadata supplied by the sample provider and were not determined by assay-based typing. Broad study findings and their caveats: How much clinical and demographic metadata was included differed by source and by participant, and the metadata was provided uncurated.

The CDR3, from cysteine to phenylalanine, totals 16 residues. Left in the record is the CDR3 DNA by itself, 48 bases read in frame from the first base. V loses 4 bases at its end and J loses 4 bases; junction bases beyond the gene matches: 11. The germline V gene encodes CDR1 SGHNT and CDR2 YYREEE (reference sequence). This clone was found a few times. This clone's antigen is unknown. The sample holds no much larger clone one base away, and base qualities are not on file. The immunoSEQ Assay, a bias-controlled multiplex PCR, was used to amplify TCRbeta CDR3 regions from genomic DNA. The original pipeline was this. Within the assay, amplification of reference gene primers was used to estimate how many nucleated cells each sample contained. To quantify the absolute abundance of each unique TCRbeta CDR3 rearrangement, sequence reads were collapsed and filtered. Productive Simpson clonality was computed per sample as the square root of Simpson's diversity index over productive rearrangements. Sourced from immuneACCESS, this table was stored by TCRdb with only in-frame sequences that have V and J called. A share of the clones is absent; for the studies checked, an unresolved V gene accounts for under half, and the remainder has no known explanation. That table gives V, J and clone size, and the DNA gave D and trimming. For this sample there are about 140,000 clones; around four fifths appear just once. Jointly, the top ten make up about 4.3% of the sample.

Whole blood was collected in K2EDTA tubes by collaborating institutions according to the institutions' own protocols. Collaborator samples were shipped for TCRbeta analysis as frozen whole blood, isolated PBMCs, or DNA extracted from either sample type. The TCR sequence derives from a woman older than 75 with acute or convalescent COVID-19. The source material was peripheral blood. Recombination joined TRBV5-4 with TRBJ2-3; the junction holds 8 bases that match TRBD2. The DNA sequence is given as TGTGCCAGCAGCCCGGGGGGGCCGCAGGGCCCAGATACGCAGTATTTT. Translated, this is CASSPGGPQGPDTQYF.